The next 5 T cell receptor beta chains were all read from a single sample in a study of T-cell memory formation after mild COVID-19 (dated by TCRdb to the early 2020s). Libraries were built with 5' RACE. This sample was sequenced with an Illumina NovaSeq 6000. TCRdb passed the public sequencing reads through fastp at Q25 and MiXCR, retaining productive beta sequences. CDR3 protein duplicates are merged, each entry listing the most common genes and DNA. The sample records 380,000 or so distinct CDR3 sequences, roughly 15% of which are singletons. The ten largest clones represent over 20% of the sample. Sequenced input: PBMCs or a T cell subset sorted from them (not recorded which). The receptors were gathered from a young man who had mild COVID-19 (a few samples of this study predate the infection). The sample titles of this study are shuffled in the database, so cell type and time point are left out; the donor was told from shared clones.

This clonotype was counted between two and nine times. J is TRBJ2-2 and V is TRBV29-1; 10 bases agree with TRBD1. CDR1 is SQVTM, CDR2 ANQGSEA, per germline. Trimming at V came to 6 bases and at J to 8 bases, leaving 15 bases not matched to a gene. The CDR3 totals 16 residues. This CDR3 is CSVLDLTGGSAGELFF. Here the CDR3 DNA reads TGCAGCGTATTAGACTTGACAGGGGGCTCCGCGGGGGAGCTGTTTTTT.

The rearrangement joins TRBV6-2 or TRBV6-3 to TRBJ2-1; weak D call: TRBD1 (6 bases). The CDR3 extends over 14 amino acids. In germline, CDR1 is MNHEY, CDR2 SVGEGT. Deletions cut 7 bases from V and 4 bases from J, with 14 bases between. The CDR3 coding sequence is TGTGCCAGCACCGGAAACAGGGTGTACAATGAGCAGTTCTTC. Translating it yields CASTGNRVYNEQFF.

This chain links TRBV7-3 with TRBJ2-3; D possibly corresponds to TRBD1 (5 bases). This CDR3 region has 15 residues. Germline CDR1 and CDR2: SGHTA and FQGTGA. Trimming removed 1 base at V and 0 bases at J, with 8 bases between. The chain's CDR3 is CASSLIGHSTDTQYF. In DNA form, the CDR3 reads TGTGCCAGCAGCTTAATTGGACATAGCACAGATACGCAGTATTTT.

This chain uses TRBV18 with TRBJ1-4; D gene unclear. The CDR3 covers 16 residues. Trimming pared 2 bases from V and 0 bases from J, leaving 10 bases between. Germline CDR1 reads KGHSH; CDR2 reads LQKENI. The CDR3 here is CASSPRQAATNEKLFF. The DNA of the CDR3 is TGTGCCAGCTCACCAAGGCAGGCCGCAACTAATGAAAAACTGTTTTTT.

In its sample, this clonotype was seen a few times. The chain is built from TRBV4-3 and TRBJ2-1; TRBD2 aligns across 12 bases. With V trimmed by 2 bases and J by 0 bases, 8 bases remained unmatched. Germline-derived CDR1 and CDR2 are LGHNA and YSLEER. This CDR3 has 19 residues. The CDR3 DNA sequence: TGCGCCAGCAGCCAACTAGCGGGGGGGCCAAAAAGCTCCTACAATGAGCAGTTCTTC. Translating it yields CASSQLAGGPKSSYNEQFF.